This T cell receptor beta chain was sequenced for a study of T cells after yellow fever vaccination. Whole-study results and caveats: Post-booster repertoires again held most primary-vaccination clones (about 95% CD4, about 90% CD8).

Germline loops: CDR1 SGHRS, CDR2 YFSETQ. This CDR3 is built from 15 residues. The J segment lost 4 bases and the V segment lost 7 bases, leaving 13 bases of the junction unmatched. With respect to this clonotype: Antigen specificity is unknown.

TCRdb analysed the 5' RACE reads with MiXCR anew, one entry per CDR3 protein. The sample lists about 630,000 distinct CDR3 sequences; approximately 13% were seen once. This rearrangement joins TRBV5-1 to TRBJ2-5; 7 nucleotides match TRBD1. This specimen was PBMCs, taken on the day of the yellow fever booster vaccination. The TCR was taken from a man in his thirties or forties who received the YFV17D yellow fever vaccine. The CDR3 DNA reads TGCGCCAGCCAGACGGACAGGCATCGGTCAGAGACCCAGTACTTC. It is translated as CASQTDRHRSETQYF.